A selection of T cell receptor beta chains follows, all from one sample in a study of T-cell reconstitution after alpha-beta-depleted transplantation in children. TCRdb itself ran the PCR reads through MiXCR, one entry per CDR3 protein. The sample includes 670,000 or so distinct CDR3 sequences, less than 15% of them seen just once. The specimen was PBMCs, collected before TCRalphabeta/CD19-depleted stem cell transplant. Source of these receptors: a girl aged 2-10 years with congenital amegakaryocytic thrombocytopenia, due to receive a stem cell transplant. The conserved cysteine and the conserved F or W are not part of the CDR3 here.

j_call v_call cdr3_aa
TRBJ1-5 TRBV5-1 ASSSAAAGSVQH
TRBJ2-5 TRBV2 ASLGPKKETQY
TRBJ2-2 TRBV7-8 ASSLAQETGELF
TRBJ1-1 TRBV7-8 ASSLVGFQPMNTEAF
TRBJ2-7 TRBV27 ASSNQGGFYEQY
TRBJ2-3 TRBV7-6 ASSLGRPDTQY
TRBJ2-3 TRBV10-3 AISFRGRDTQY
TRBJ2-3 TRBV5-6 ASSSGLAGGPKDTQY
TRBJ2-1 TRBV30 AWRGVPYNEQF
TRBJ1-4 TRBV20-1 SASGEKLF
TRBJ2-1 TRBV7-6 ASSSLRTDYNEQF
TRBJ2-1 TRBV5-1 ASSLAVPSASSYNEQF
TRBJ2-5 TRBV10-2 ASSDIGIRQETQY
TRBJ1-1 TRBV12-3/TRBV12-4 ASSLRELNTEAF
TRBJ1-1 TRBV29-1 SASGTEAF
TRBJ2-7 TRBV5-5 ASSWQSGAGTSYEQY
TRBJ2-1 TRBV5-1 ASSGRTGGFNEQF
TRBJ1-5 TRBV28 ASRDQQGSSRYSNQPQH
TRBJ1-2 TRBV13 ASSYRWTGKDGYT
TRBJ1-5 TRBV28 ASSFLSPSNQPQH
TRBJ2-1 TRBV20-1 SALLAAYYNEQF
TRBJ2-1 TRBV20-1 SAQDGQGAMGEQF
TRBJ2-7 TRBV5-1 ASSLRLGGADLSYEQY
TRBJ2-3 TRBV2 ASSDLRADTQY
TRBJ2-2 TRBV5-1 ASSLADSTTGELF
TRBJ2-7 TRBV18 ASSPLSGSSYEQY